This TCR beta chain was identified in a study of blood T cell repertoires in COVID-19. Background on the study: The samples span acute and convalescent COVID-19 from the United States, Italy and Spain. PBMCs, B-cell-depleted T cells, or T cells provided the cDNA or gDNA that made up the material.

Assay used: immunoSEQ multiplex PCR; TCRdb lists only in-frame clones, some missing. The sample lists under 60,000 clones; roughly 87% were seen once. Germline V gives CDR1 SGHRS, CDR2 YFSETQ. The CDR3 is 15 residues long. Trimming took 3 bases from V and 5 from J; bases not matched to a gene: 9. The sequenced material came from peripheral blood. The sequence came from a human donor with acute or convalescent COVID-19. The donor label of this sample is uncertain. The chain couples TRBV5-1 to TRBJ1-2; 8 bases agree with TRBD1. In DNA form, the CDR3 reads TGCGCCAGCAGCTCAGGACAGGGCTGGCGGTATGGCTACACCTTC. It translates to CASSSGQGWRYGYTF.